These 6 T cell receptor beta chains share one sample of origin, sequenced in a study of blood T cell repertoires in COVID-19. TCRdb keeps only in-frame clones here, not all; method: immunoSEQ multiplex PCR. The table shows about 120,000 clones, with about 85% occurring only once. The sequencing sample was made of peripheral blood. The source of these receptors is an elderly man with acute or convalescent COVID-19.

The chain links TRBV7-3 to TRBJ2-3; TRBD2 agrees at 7 bases. The germline V gene has CDR1 SGHTA and CDR2 FQGTGA. The length of the CDR3 is 19 residues. With V trimmed by 3 bases and J by 0 bases, 15 bases remained unmatched. The CDR3 region has the DNA TGTGCCAGCAGCTTTACCGGCGGGGGAGCCCTTTCTAGCACAGATACGCAGTATTTT. This gives the protein CASSFTGGGALSSTDTQYF.

The chain carries TRBV29-1 and TRBJ2-1, with 7 bases that match TRBD2. The J segment lost 3 bases and the V segment lost 4 bases, leaving 15 bases of the junction unmatched. CDR3 length: 17 amino acids. In germline, CDR1 is SQVTM, CDR2 ANQGSEA. CDR3 nucleotides: TGCAGCGTTGGAGGCCCTAGCGCGGGAGCCTTCTACAATGAGCAGTTCTTC. This translates into CSVGGPSAGAFYNEQFF.

The chain recombines TRBV5-1 with TRBJ1-1; TRBD1 matches 9 bases. Trimming cost V 4 bases and J 5 bases; bases outside gene matches: 6. The CDR3 length is 14 residues. CDR1 is SGHRS and CDR2 is YFSETQ in the germline V gene. The DNA of the CDR3 is TGCGCCAGCAGCAGCACAGGGGGCGCGACTGAAGCTTTCTTT. This translates into CASSSTGGATEAFF.

The V call is TRBV19, the J call TRBJ1-5; 8 bases map to TRBD1. V gave up 6 bases and J gave up 3 bases; unmatched junction bases: 4. The CDR3 covers 14 residues. CDR1 and CDR2 (germline): LNHDA, SQIVND (reference sequence). Here the CDR3 DNA reads TGTGCCAGTAGGAAGACAGGGGACAATCAGCCCCAGCATTTT. Translated: CASRKTGDNQPQHF.

In its sample, this clone was seen a few times. This chain connects TRBV2 to TRBJ2-7; a possible D gene is TRBD2 (5 bases). V lost 6 bases and J 3 bases, leaving 6 bases between the germline ends. The germline V gene encodes CDR1 SNHLY and CDR2 FYNNEI. The CDR3 spans 11 residues. This CDR3 is CASRRDYEQYF. The CDR3 DNA sequence: TGTGCCAGCAGGAGGGACTACGAGCAGTACTTC.

The chain couples TRBV5-1 to TRBJ2-7; TRBD1 might be the D (6 bases). Germline assignment: CDR1 SGHRS and CDR2 YFSETQ. The CDR3 covers 12 residues. With 4 bases removed from V and 6 bases from J, the gap between germline ends came to 11 bases. DNA of the CDR3: TGCGCCAGCAGCGAACAGGGCGGCGAGCAGTACTTC. Translated: CASSEQGGEQYF.